This T cell receptor beta chain was recovered during a study of blood T cell repertoires in COVID-19. Study information: The United States, Italy and Spain were the sources of the acute and convalescent COVID-19 samples. PBMCs, B-cell-depleted T cells, or T cells provided the cDNA or gDNA that made up the material.

Trimming at V came to 3 bases and at J to 7 bases, leaving 11 bases not matched to a gene. Germline lookup yields CDR1 KGHSH and CDR2 LQKENI. The CDR3 covers 16 residues. Authors' data handling: Amplification with reference gene primers provided the estimates of nucleated cell counts. TCRdb's table, derived via immunoSEQ multiplex PCR, lists solely in-frame clones and lacks some. D and trimming come from the DNA, and the V and J calls and clone size come from that table. The profile shows around 100,000 clones, 88% of them singletons. Specimen: peripheral blood. The sequence came from a human donor in a cohort sampled during active COVID-19. The chain carries TRBV18 and TRBJ2-1; TRBD1 aligns across 8 bases. The CDR3 sequence is CASSPPGQERANEQFF. The CDR3 DNA reads as TGTGCCAGCTCACCGCCGGGACAGGAGAGAGCGAATGAGCAGTTCTTC. The variable domain in full, completed from reference TRBV18 and TRBJ2-1, reads NAGVMQNPRHLVRRRGQEARLRCSPMKGHSHVYWYRQLPEEGLKFMVYLQKENIIDESGMPKERFSAEFPKEGPSILRIQQVVRGDSAAYFCASSPPGQERANEQFFGPGTRLTVL.